One T cell receptor (beta chain) is described in this entry. This clonotype was counted between two and nine times. The antigen it binds to is not known. Per-nucleotide qualities are absent, and no much larger clonotype sits a single base away. Instrument used: Illumina NovaSeq 6000. TCRalpha and TCRbeta cDNA libraries were constructed by 5'RACE with constant-segment primers, with sample barcodes and unique molecular identifiers being introduced. Trizol reagent was used to extract RNA from every sample. Library amplification was performed in two PCR steps, and a second sample barcode and Illumina TruSeq adapters were introduced in the second step. The libraries were sequenced on an Illumina NovaSeq using 2 x 150 bp paired-end reads. In the source study's methods: The reads were demultiplexed and collapsed into UMI-guided consensus sequences using migec v1.2.7. With mixcr v2.1.11, UMI consensuses were aligned to TRA and TRB V and J templates and assembled into clonotypes. Clonotypes were classified as expanded or contracted when called significant by both edgeR and NoisET, with noise models trained on biological replicates. For edgeR calls, the thresholds were a false discovery rate-adjusted p below 0.01 and a log2 fold-change of 1. PCA with hierarchical clustering of max-normalized trajectories of the 1000 most abundant clonotypes was used as exploratory dynamics analysis. Each responding clone was given a CD4 or CD8 phenotype based on the CD4+ and CD8+ repertoires, which had been sequenced separately. TCRdb handled the public reads itself, with Q25 trimming in fastp and clone calling in MiXCR, and kept productive beta chains. Each CDR3 protein appears once, grouped with its most common genes and DNA. The V and J calls here are based on TCRdb, not the publication. This sample comprises 300,000 to 400,000 distinct CDR3 sequences, more than 20% of them detected only once. Roughly an eighth of the sample rests with the top ten.

PBMCs were isolated by Ficoll-Paque density gradient centrifugation. Via the germline V gene, CDR1 is MNHEY and CDR2 SVGAGI. The CDR3 measures 14 amino acids from cysteine to phenylalanine. Only CDR3 DNA is held: 42 bases, read in frame from base 1. V drops 2 bases and J drops 4 bases, leaving 11 bases in between. These data come from a study of T-cell memory formation after mild COVID-19 (dated by TCRdb to the early 2020s). Study-wide context: TCR sequence clusters from the two donors were found to be largely donor specific. Two young, previously healthy adult volunteers made up the cohort, one male and one female. Longitudinal TCRalpha and TCRbeta repertoire sequencing tracked T-cell clones expanding and contracting after mild COVID-19 in a couple of donors. Results the study describes overall, beyond this receptor: Only a couple of mild cases were covered in the study, and larger cohorts including severe cases with pre-infection samples were considered necessary. SARS-CoV-2 specificity was not confirmed for the second-wave clones peaking on day 37. The detection of some responding clones in pre-infection memory suggests that pre-existing cross-reactive memory T cells joined the SARS-CoV-2 response. Contracting CD4+ clones turned up mainly in the CM and EM memory subsets, whereas EMRA was where CD8+ clones were enriched. Clones contracting from day 15 to 85 had balanced CD4/CD8 phenotypes, while a second wave expanding from day 15 to 37 was biased towards CD4+.

The sequence links TRBV6-5 to TRBJ2-5; the D gene could be either TRBD1 or TRBD2, each agreeing at 5 bases. This receptor was obtained from an adult woman who had mild COVID-19 (a few samples of this study predate the infection). The sample titles of this study are shuffled in the database, so cell type and time point are left out; the donor was told from shared clones. Sequenced input: PBMCs or a T cell subset sorted from them (not recorded which). The DNA sequence is given as TGTGCCAGCAGTTACGAGGGGTCGGGAGAGACCCAGTACTTC. Protein translation: CASSYEGSGETQYF.